The clone carrying this TCR beta chain has ten or more counts. Antigen specificity is unknown. Synthesis of cDNA was carried out by template-switch 5'RACE. The reaction used 10-nucleotide random UMIs. TCRdb re-called the 5' RACE reads through MiXCR, storing one row per CDR3 protein. Of roughly 45,000 distinct CDR3 sequences listed, approximately 12% were seen once; the top ten hold roughly 11%. This CDR3 region has 13 residues. Germline V lookup: CDR1 SGHAT, CDR2 FQNNGV. V was pared by 3 bases and J by 5 bases, with 7 bases between. This entry is derived from a study of neurological immune-mediated disorders. Study-level findings and limits: Healthy controls had more TCR clonal expansion than multiple sclerosis, which showed the least, whereas HTLV-1-associated myelopathy showed the most.

Time point here: longitudinal time-point 3. Healthy control samples came from blood bank volunteers in Maryland, USA. Unsorted libraries used 2 million PBMCs kept at -80 degrees C. The J gene is TRBJ2-2, the V gene TRBV11-2; unclear D gene. This clonotype originated in a young man in good health. Sequenced material: PBMCs. CDR3 amino acids: CASSLDHTGELFF. The CDR3 DNA reads as TGTGCCAGCAGCTTGGATCATACCGGGGAGCTGTTTTTT.